This T cell receptor (beta chain) was sequenced for a study of regulatory T cells in long-lasting Graves disease. Overall study: With positive TSH receptor antibodies and over 5 years of antithyroid drugs, Graves' disease was considered persistent.

A remark on this clonotype: Its target is unknown.

The V end was cut by 2 bases, the J end by 6 bases, with 11 bases between. The CDR3 consists of 13 residues. CDR1 is MNHGY and CDR2 is SVAAGI in the germline V gene. Study-level findings and limits: The analysis examined peripheral blood only and excluded thyroid tissue. When disease was persistent, TRBV28, TRBJ1-2 and TRBJ2-5 were the favored segments. Fewer public clonotypes were shared by new patients (around 990) than by persistent patients (about 2,700).

Time point indicated: persistent/refractory GD, antithyroid drugs over 5 years with positive TRAb. The TCR library was made from RNA that had been extracted from PBMCs in TRIzol. Arm-PCR of CDR3 regions and iRepertoire HTBI primers were the basis on which TCR beta libraries were built. TCRdb reprocessed the multiplex PCR reads via MiXCR and lists one record per CDR3 protein. This table has roughly 470,000 distinct CDR3 sequences, under 25% appearing once. This TCR was recovered from a female donor with Graves disease. This sample comprised peripheral blood mononuclear cells (PBMCs), obtained when the disease was refractory, from a patient treated with antithyroid drugs. The chain combines TRBV6-9 with TRBJ2-7; a possible D gene is TRBD1 (6 bases). CDR3 in DNA: TGTGCCAGCAGTTATGGGGGCGTCGGCGAGCAGTACTTC. Protein product: CASSYGGVGEQYF.